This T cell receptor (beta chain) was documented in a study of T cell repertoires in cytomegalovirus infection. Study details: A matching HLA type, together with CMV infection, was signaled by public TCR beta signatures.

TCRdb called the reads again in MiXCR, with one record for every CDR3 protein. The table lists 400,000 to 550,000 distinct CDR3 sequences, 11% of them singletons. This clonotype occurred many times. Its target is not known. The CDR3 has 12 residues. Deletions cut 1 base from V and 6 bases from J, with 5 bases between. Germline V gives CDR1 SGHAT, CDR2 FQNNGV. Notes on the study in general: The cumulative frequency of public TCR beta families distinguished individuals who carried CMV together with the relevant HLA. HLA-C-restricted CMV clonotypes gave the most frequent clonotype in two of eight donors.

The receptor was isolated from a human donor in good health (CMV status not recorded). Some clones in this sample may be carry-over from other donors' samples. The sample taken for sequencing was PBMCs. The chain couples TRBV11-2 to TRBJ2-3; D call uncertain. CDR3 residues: CASSLVKDTQYF. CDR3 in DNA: TGTGCCAGCAGCTTAGTCAAGGATACGCAGTATTTT.